These T cell receptor beta chains were read from a single sample in a study of beta chain features in type 1 diabetes. TCRdb's copy holds only in-frame clones and misses some; the assay was immunoSEQ multiplex PCR. The sample has about 53,000 clones, under 60% seen once. Sequencing was done on a sample of Tregs from blood. These receptors were obtained from a woman in her thirties or forties with type 1 diabetes. Each CDR3 is given with its conserved first and last residue. The D gene is left open where the match is weak. Size values are once, few and many counts, or a class for expanded clones, and some rows have none.

J,V,D,size,CDR3,DNA
TRBJ2-7,TRBV7-2,.,few,CASSRRGEQYF,TGTGCCAGCAGCAGGAGGGGCGAGCAGTACTTC
TRBJ1-1,TRBV11-1,.,.,CASSLARRGLGQPEAFF,TGTGCCAGCAGCTTAGCAAGAAGGGGACTGGGGCAGCCTGAAGCTTTCTTT
TRBJ2-7,TRBV4-3,TRBD2,.,CASSQVTSGNYEQYF,TGCGCCAGCAGCCAAGTCACTAGCGGCAACTACGAGCAGTACTTC
TRBJ2-2,TRBV9,.,.,CASSLSTGELFF,TGTGCCAGCAGCCTGAGTACCGGGGAGCTGTTTTTT
TRBJ2-5,TRBV5-1,TRBD1,once,CASSSWTGETQYF,TGCGCCAGCAGCTCCTGGACAGGAGAGACCCAGTACTTC
TRBJ2-7,TRBV19,TRBD1,.,CASSYRGTSSYEQYF,TGTGCCAGTAGTTACAGGGGGACAAGCTCCTACGAGCAGTACTTC
TRBJ2-7,TRBV4-3,.,.,CASSQDLNRGSYEQYF,TGCGCCAGCAGCCAAGATCTAAATAGGGGGAGCTACGAGCAGTACTTC
TRBJ1-2,TRBV30,TRBD1,.,CAWSVPPQGGYGYTF,TGTGCCTGGAGTGTACCCCCCCAGGGGGGCTATGGCTACACCTTC
TRBJ1-6,TRBV19,TRBD1,.,CASSIDHGTGDSPLHF,TGTGCCAGTAGTATAGATCATGGGACAGGGGATTCACCCCTCCACTTT
TRBJ2-2,TRBV5-1,TRBD1,.,CASSSRQGNTGELFF,TGCGCCAGCAGCTCCCGACAGGGTAACACCGGGGAGCTGTTTTTT
TRBJ1-6,TRBV7-2,.,.,CASSLVDRTPLHF,TGTGCCAGCAGCTTAGTAGACAGGACCCCCCTCCACTTT
TRBJ1-5,TRBV10-3,.,few,CAISENRSNQPQHF,TGTGCCATCAGTGAGAACCGGAGCAATCAGCCCCAGCATTTT
TRBJ2-7,TRBV6-1,TRBD2,.,CASSDSLAATYEQYF,TGTGCCAGCAGTGATAGTCTAGCGGCTACCTACGAGCAGTACTTC
TRBJ1-1,TRBV25-1,.,few,CASLGGTEAFF,TGTGCCAGCCTAGGGGGCACTGAAGCTTTCTTT
TRBJ2-2,TRBV5-1,.,.,CASSFSTGAAGELFF,TGCGCCAGCAGCTTTAGTACAGGAGCAGCAGGGGAGCTGTTTTTT
TRBJ1-6,TRBV5-1,TRBD1,.,CASSLWAGTGDSPLHF,TGCGCCAGCAGCTTGTGGGCCGGGACAGGGGATTCACCCCTCCACTTT
TRBJ2-3,TRBV14,TRBD2,.,CASSRQAGGGDTQYF,TGTGCCAGCAGCCGACAGGCGGGGGGAGGAGATACGCAGTATTTT
TRBJ1-1,TRBV19,.,.,CASSMFGMAGETEAFF,TGTGCCAGTAGTATGTTCGGTATGGCTGGGGAGACTGAAGCTTTCTTT
TRBJ2-5,TRBV15,.,.,CATSRDGGHQETQYF,TGTGCCACCAGCAGAGATGGCGGGCATCAAGAGACCCAGTACTTC
TRBJ2-3,TRBV28,TRBD2,.,CASSLAGGPDTQYF,TGTGCCAGCAGTTTAGCGGGAGGGCCTGATACGCAGTATTTT
TRBJ2-1,TRBV6-5,TRBD2,once,CASSSGNLAGGREQFF,TGTGCCAGCAGTTCCGGGAACCTAGCGGGAGGGCGTGAGCAGTTCTTC
TRBJ2-1,TRBV28,TRBD2,few,CASSSGLVNYNEQFF,TGTGCCAGCAGTTCGGGACTAGTAAACTACAATGAGCAGTTCTTC
TRBJ2-1,TRBV7-2,TRBD2,few,CASSLAPRLASNNEQFF,TGTGCCAGCAGCTTAGCCCCCAGACTAGCGTCTAACAATGAGCAGTTCTTC
TRBJ2-1,TRBV7-8,.,.,CASSGGAGGWGGSSYNEQFF,TGTGCCAGCAGCGGGGGGGCTGGTGGGTGGGGGGGAAGCTCCTACAATGAGCAGTTCTTC
TRBJ2-2,TRBV5-1,.,.,CASSFSAGTGELFF,TGCGCCAGCAGCTTCTCGGCAGGCACCGGGGAGCTGTTTTTT
TRBJ2-7,TRBV2,TRBD1,.,CASRPRRTGVYEQYF,TGTGCCAGTCGCCCCCGAAGGACAGGGGTCTACGAGCAGTACTTC
TRBJ2-7,TRBV7-2,.,medium-sized,CASSLARSYEQYF,TGTGCCAGCAGCTTAGCGCGTAGCTACGAGCAGTACTTC
TRBJ1-2,TRBV19,TRBD1,.,CASRTGTVVGYTF,TGTGCCAGTAGAACCGGGACAGTGGTCGGCTACACCTTC
TRBJ1-4,TRBV23-1,.,once,CASPVRGEKLFF,TGCGCCAGCCCAGTCCGGGGTGAAAAACTGTTTTTC
TRBJ1-1,TRBV5-1,.,once,CASSLATDSGGGTEAFF,TGCGCCAGCAGCTTGGCCACGGACTCGGGAGGCGGCACTGAAGCTTTCTTT
TRBJ1-3,TRBV18,.,.,CASSPSTDPGNTIYF,TGTGCCAGCTCACCATCGACAGACCCTGGAAACACCATATATTTT
TRBJ1-4,TRBV7-2,.,few,CASSFDTGNEKLFF,TGTGCCAGCAGCTTTGACACAGGGAATGAAAAACTGTTTTTT
TRBJ2-7,TRBV7-9,TRBD1,few,CASSDTGTGKSEQYF,TGTGCCAGCAGCGATACCGGGACAGGGAAGTCCGAGCAGTACTTC
TRBJ1-6,TRBV28,TRBD1,.,CASSLAGGTSPLHF,TGTGCCAGCAGTTTAGCAGGGGGGACTTCACCCCTCCACTTT
TRBJ2-7,TRBV5-5,.,.,CASSWPGFSSYEQYF,TGTGCCAGCAGCTGGCCGGGGTTCAGCTCCTACGAGCAGTACTTC
TRBJ1-1,TRBV5-1,.,.,CASSLVLGRRVNTEAFF,TGCGCCAGCAGCTTGGTTCTTGGGAGGCGGGTGAACACTGAAGCTTTCTTT
TRBJ1-5,TRBV7-9,.,.,CASSLQGNQPQHF,TGTGCCAGCAGCCTTCAGGGAAATCAGCCCCAGCATTTT
TRBJ1-4,TRBV7-9,.,few,CASSREGLSNEKLFF,TGTGCCAGCAGCCGAGAGGGACTGAGCAATGAAAAACTGTTTTTT
TRBJ1-5,TRBV30,.,few,CAWSAGWARGYSNQPQHF,TGTGCCTGGAGTGCAGGGTGGGCCCGCGGCTATAGCAATCAGCCCCAGCATTTT
TRBJ1-2,TRBV6-5,.,few,CASSPQTTVGGYTF,TGTGCCAGCAGTCCACAGACGACAGTAGGAGGCTACACCTTC
TRBJ2-6,TRBV28,TRBD1,.,CASHGQGDGANVLTF,TGTGCCAGCCACGGACAGGGCGACGGGGCCAACGTCCTGACTTTC
TRBJ1-6,TRBV28,TRBD1,medium-sized,CASWDRNSPLHF,TGTGCCAGCTGGGACAGGAATTCACCCCTCCACTTT
TRBJ2-1,TRBV27,TRBD1,.,CASSPQGASYNEQFF,TGTGCCAGCAGTCCTCAGGGGGCTTCCTACAATGAGCAGTTCTTC
TRBJ2-7,TRBV4-3,.,.,CASSQEAGVTSYEQYF,TGCGCCAGCAGCCAAGAAGCCGGGGTCACCTCCTACGAGCAGTACTTC
TRBJ1-4,TRBV9,.,.,CASSVDLGANEKLFF,TGTGCCAGCAGCGTAGATCTGGGAGCAAATGAAAAACTGTTTTTT
TRBJ1-1,TRBV7-8,.,medium-sized,CASSADRRAEAFF,TGTGCCAGCAGCGCGGACAGAAGGGCTGAAGCTTTCTTT
TRBJ1-1,TRBV15,.,few,CATSRDMYSSEAFF,TGTGCCACCAGCAGAGATATGTACAGTTCTGAAGCTTTCTTT
TRBJ1-5,TRBV28,.,.,CASSAMSPQHF,TGTGCCAGCAGTGCGATGTCTCCCCAGCATTTT
TRBJ1-5,TRBV5-5,.,few,CASSLQQDSNQPQHF,TGTGCCAGCAGCTTACAGCAAGATAGCAATCAGCCCCAGCATTTT
TRBJ1-1,TRBV5-5,.,once,CASSLEIEAFF,TGTGCCAGCAGCTTGGAAATAGAAGCTTTCTTT
TRBJ1-2,TRBV7-2,TRBD1,.,CASSPRDRGTDYGYTF,TGTGCCAGCAGCCCGAGGGACAGGGGAACTGACTATGGCTACACCTTC
TRBJ2-6,TRBV7-9,.,.,CASSRVISGQRSGANVLTF,TGTGCCAGCAGCCGCGTTATTTCGGGACAACGGTCTGGGGCCAACGTCCTGACTTTC
TRBJ1-1,TRBV5-1,.,.,CASSLAGATEAFF,TGCGCCAGCAGCTTGGCAGGGGCCACTGAAGCTTTCTTT